This T cell receptor beta chain emerged from a study of Graves' ophthalmopathy and Graves' hyperthyroidism. Investigators amplified TCR beta CDR3 regions from RNA transcripts. First-round RT-PCR employed HTBI primers, with a second-round multiplex PCR after it. A single record per CDR3 protein comes from TCRdb applying MiXCR to the multiplex PCR reads. The table includes about 500,000 distinct CDR3 sequences, 13% to 15% detected once. The CDR3 spans 18 residues. Germline CDR1 is SGDLS and CDR2 is YYNGEE. V lost 1 base and J 3 bases, leaving 20 bases between the germline ends. This clonotype came up many times.

This rearrangement joins TRBV9 to TRBJ2-4; D is perhaps TRBD2 (6 bases). Sequencing used blood. This TCR was recovered from a woman aged 25-40 years with Graves' ophthalmopathy. The CDR3 DNA is TGTGCCAGCAGCGTAAATGACGGTCTAGCGATGGACAAAAACATTCAGTACTTC. Translation: CASSVNDGLAMDKNIQYF.